These 14 T cell receptor beta chains came from one sample sequenced in a study of T cell repertoires in cytomegalovirus infection (dated by TCRdb to the late 2010s). Their antigens remain unidentified. The data were produced on an Illumina HiSeq 1500. TCRdb cleaned the public reads at Q25 with fastp, built clones with MiXCR and kept in-frame beta chains. Every distinct CDR3 protein forms one entry, paired with its most common genes and DNA. The sample contains 200,000 to 250,000 distinct CDR3 sequences, about 39% of them found a single time. The top ten clones comprise 55% to 70% of the sample. The treatment or condition label corresponds to: in vitro stimulation with specific CMV peptide epitopes to enrich CMV-specific T cells. Here the sequenced sample was CD8+ T cells from cultured PBMCs, taken from culture after CMV antigen stimulation. Receptors originate from a human donor in good health (CMV status not recorded). Some clones in this sample may be carry-over from other donors' samples.

The V gene is TRBV28, the J gene TRBJ2-2; D is unclear. V was pared by 3 bases and J by 4 bases, with 18 bases between. Germline loops: CDR1 MDHEN, CDR2 SYDVKM. This CDR3 has 17 residues. The CDR3 sequence is CASSFSLGPIFTGELFF. DNA of the CDR3: TGTGCCAGCAGTTTTTCTCTCGGCCCCATTTTCACCGGGGAGCTGTTTTTT.

This chain joins TRBV6-2 or TRBV6-3 and TRBJ2-2, with 11 bases fitting TRBD2. This CDR3 has 16 amino acids. V was clipped by 7 bases and J by 5 bases; unmatched bases: 9. Germline V gene lookup returns CDR1 MNHEY and CDR2 SVGEGT. CDR3 DNA sequence: TGTGCCAGCAAAAAACTAGCGGGAGTGGGGACCGGGGAGCTGTTTTTT. Its protein is CASKKLAGVGTGELFF.

The table lists this clonotype with a few counts. This chain uses TRBV29-1 with TRBJ2-3; D is unclear. Germline V lookup: CDR1 SQVTM, CDR2 ANQGSEA. Trimming left V 0 bases short and J 0 bases short, with 13 bases between. This CDR3 contains 16 residues. CDR3 in DNA: TGCAGCGTTGAAGATCCTGGAAACCTAAGCACAGATACGCAGTATTTT. Protein: CSVEDPGNLSTDTQYF.

The sample holds many counts of this clonotype. V is TRBV27 and J is TRBJ1-1; D ambiguous. Germline CDR1 and CDR2: MNHEY and SMNVEV (reference sequence). Trimming cost V 0 bases and J 1 base, with 9 bases left between them. This CDR3 contains 15 residues. The CDR3 nucleotides are TGTGCCAGCAGTTTATCAGCGGGAGGGAACACTGAAGCTTTCTTT. It specifies CASSLSAGGNTEAFF.

This clonotype has at least ten counts. This rearrangement joins TRBV7-2 to TRBJ2-2, with 11 positions matching TRBD2. V lost 7 bases and J lost 6; bases outside the gene matches: 10. CDR1 and CDR2 (germline): SGHTA, FQGNSA. This CDR3 is built from 16 residues. The DNA of the CDR3 is TGTGCCAGCATCCCTGGTAGCGGGAGGGCCGCCGGGGAGCTGTTTTTT. Amino acid sequence: CASIPGSGRAAGELFF.

The V gene is TRBV7-9, the J gene TRBJ2-1; a weak D match, TRBD2 (6 bases). The length of the CDR3 is 17 residues. The germline V gene has CDR1 SEHNR and CDR2 FQNEAQ (reference sequence). Deletions cut 3 bases from V and 1 base from J, with 16 bases between. The CDR3 bases are TGTGCCAGCAGCTTGACGCTAAGCGGGTCTTCCTACAATGAGCAGTTCTTC. Its protein product is CASSLTLSGSSYNEQFF.

The chain joins TRBV2 to TRBJ2-6; unclear D gene. From germline, CDR1 is SNHLY and CDR2 FYNNEI. V lost 6 bases, J lost 4 bases, and 13 bases lay in between. The CDR3 consists of 15 residues. CDR3 in DNA: TGTGCCAGCAGGGGGTACGATTCAGGGGCCAACGTCCTGACTTTC. This codes for CASRGYDSGANVLTF.

The chain combines TRBV4-1 with TRBJ2-3, with TRBD1 matching over 12 bases. Per germline, CDR1 MGHRA and CDR2 YSYEKL. V trimming: 1 base; J trimming: 1 base; junction bases outside the gene matches: 9. The CDR3 is 19 residues long. CDR3 residues: CASSQAPGQGAFGTDTQYF. The CDR3 DNA follows: TGCGCCAGCAGCCAAGCGCCGGGACAGGGGGCTTTTGGCACAGATACGCAGTATTTT.

The V call is TRBV6-5, the J call TRBJ2-1; TRBD2 agrees at 8 bases. The CDR3 sequence is 15 residues long. Unmatched junction bases numbered 10, after V lost 8 bases and J lost 4 bases. Germline values: CDR1 MNHEY, CDR2 SVGAGI. CDR3 sequence (DNA): TGTGCCAGCCGCCTCGGGAGGGCCTTGTACAATGAGCAGTTCTTC. This gives the protein CASRLGRALYNEQFF.

V and J are TRBV6-2 or TRBV6-3 and TRBJ2-3, with D unresolved. In germline, CDR1 is MNHEY, CDR2 SVGEGT. This CDR3 has 12 amino acids. Trimming left V 11 bases short and J 6 bases short, with 15 bases between. The CDR3 sequence is CAGASHLDTQYF. CDR3 in DNA: TGTGCCGGAGCTTCCCATTTGGATACGCAGTATTTT.

The V gene is TRBV12-5, the J gene TRBJ1-2, with D possibly matching TRBD1 (6 bases). CDR1 is LGHNT and CDR2 is FRNRAP in the germline V gene. CDR3 length equals 13 residues. The V gene lost 4 bases and the J gene lost 5 bases, with 11 bases spanning the gap. CDR3 in DNA: TGTGCTAGTGGTTGGGGGGCAGATTATGGCTACACCTTC. Translated, it gives CASGWGADYGYTF.

The J gene is TRBJ1-4, the V gene TRBV12-5, with D possibly matching TRBD1 (6 bases). This CDR3 is built from 15 residues. CDR1 and CDR2 (germline): LGHNT, FRNRAP. Trimming cost V 7 bases and J 2 bases, with 14 bases left between them. CDR3 protein: CASAQRGSTNEKLFF. CDR3 DNA sequence: TGTGCTAGTGCGCAAAGGGGGTCGACTAATGAAAAACTGTTTTTT.

The V and J genes are TRBV7-8 and TRBJ2-5; D gene uncertain. Per germline, CDR1 SGHVS and CDR2 FQNEAQ. This CDR3 is built from 15 residues. Deletions cut 2 bases from V and 0 bases from J, with 10 bases between. CDR3 sequence: CASSLRWGYQETQYF. Here the CDR3 DNA reads TGTGCCAGCAGCTTAAGATGGGGTTACCAAGAGACCCAGTACTTC.

This clonotype was detected ten times or more. The chain joins TRBV7-2 to TRBJ2-3; D gene unclear. Germline-derived CDR1 and CDR2 are SGHTA and FQGNSA. Trimming took 2 bases from V and 2 from J, leaving 11 bases between them. This CDR3 contains 15 residues. The CDR3 loop is CASSLMDGYTDTQYF. The CDR3 nucleotides read TGTGCCAGCAGCTTAATGGACGGCTACACAGATACGCAGTATTTT.